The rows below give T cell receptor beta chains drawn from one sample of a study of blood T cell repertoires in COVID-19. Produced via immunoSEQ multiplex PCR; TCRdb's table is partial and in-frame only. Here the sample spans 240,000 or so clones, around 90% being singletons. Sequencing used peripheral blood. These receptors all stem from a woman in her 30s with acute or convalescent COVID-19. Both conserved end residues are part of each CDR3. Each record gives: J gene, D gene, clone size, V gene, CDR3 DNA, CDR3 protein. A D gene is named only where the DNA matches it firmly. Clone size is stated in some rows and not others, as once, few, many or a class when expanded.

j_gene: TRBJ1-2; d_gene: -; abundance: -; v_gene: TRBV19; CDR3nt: TGTGCCAGTAGTACAACTAGGGAAGCTAACTATGGCTACACCTTC; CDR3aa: CASSTTREANYGYTF
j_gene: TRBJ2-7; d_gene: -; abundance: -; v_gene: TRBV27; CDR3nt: TGTGCCAGCAGTTTTTTACAGGGCTCCTACGAGCAGTACTTC; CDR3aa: CASSFLQGSYEQYF
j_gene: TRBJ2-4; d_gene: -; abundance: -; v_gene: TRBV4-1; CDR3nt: TGCGCCAGCAGACTCAGCGGGGACATCGGAAACATTCAGTACTTC; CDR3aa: CASRLSGDIGNIQYF
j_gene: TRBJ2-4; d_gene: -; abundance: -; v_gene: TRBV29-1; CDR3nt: TGCAGCGTTAGTTTAAGCGGCGAGGGCGCCGGGATTCAGTACTTC; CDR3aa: CSVSLSGEGAGIQYF
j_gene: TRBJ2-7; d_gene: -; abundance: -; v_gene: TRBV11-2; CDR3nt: TGTGCCAGCAGCTTTATCTCCTCCGAGCAGTACTTC; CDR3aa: CASSFISSEQYF
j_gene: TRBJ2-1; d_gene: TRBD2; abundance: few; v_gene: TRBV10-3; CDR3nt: TGTGCCATCAGTGGCGGGGGACTAGCCCCCCACAATGAGCAGTTCTTC; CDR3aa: CAISGGGLAPHNEQFF
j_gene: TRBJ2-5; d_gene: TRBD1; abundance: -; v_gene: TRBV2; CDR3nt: TGTGCCAGCAGTGAGGGCAGGGGGCGCGAGACCCAGTACTTC; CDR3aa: CASSEGRGRETQYF
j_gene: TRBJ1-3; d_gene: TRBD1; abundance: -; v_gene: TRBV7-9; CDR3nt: TGTGCCAGCAGCTACAAAGTGGACAGGGGAGCCGGAAACACCATATATTTT; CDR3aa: CASSYKVDRGAGNTIYF
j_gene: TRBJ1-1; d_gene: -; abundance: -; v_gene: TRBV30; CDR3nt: TGTGCCTGGAGTACCAGGGGAGCTGAAGCTTTCTTT; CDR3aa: CAWSTRGAEAFF
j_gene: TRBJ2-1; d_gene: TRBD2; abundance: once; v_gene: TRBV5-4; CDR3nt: TGTGCCAGCAGCTTGCCGAGTCCGGGACTAGCCGGGAATGAGCAGTTCTTC; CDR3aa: CASSLPSPGLAGNEQFF
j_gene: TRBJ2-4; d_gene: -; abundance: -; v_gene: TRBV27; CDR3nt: TGTGCCAGCAGTTTATCTCGAGGGAAGTCAGCCAAAAACATTCAGTACTTC; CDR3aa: CASSLSRGKSAKNIQYF
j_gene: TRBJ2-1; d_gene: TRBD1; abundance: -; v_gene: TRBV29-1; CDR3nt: TGCAGCGTTGTGGGGGACAGGGGAGGAGATGAGCAGTTCTTC; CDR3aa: CSVVGDRGGDEQFF
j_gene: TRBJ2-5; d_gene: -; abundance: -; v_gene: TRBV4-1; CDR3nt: TGCGCCAGCAGCCATCACCGGGACTACCAAGAGACCCAGTACTTC; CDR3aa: CASSHHRDYQETQYF
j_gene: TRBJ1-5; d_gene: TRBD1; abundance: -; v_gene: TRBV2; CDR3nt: TGTGCCAGCACGGGACAGGGGTCGGATCAGCCCCAGCATTTT; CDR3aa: CASTGQGSDQPQHF
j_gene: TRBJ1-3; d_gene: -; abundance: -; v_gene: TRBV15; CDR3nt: TGTGCCACCAGCAGAGAGGCATGGAGGAGCTCTGGAAACACCATATATTTT; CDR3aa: CATSREAWRSSGNTIYF
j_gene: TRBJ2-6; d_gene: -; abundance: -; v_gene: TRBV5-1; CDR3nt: TGCGCCAGCAGCTCCGGACAACTCTCTGGGGCCAACGTCCTGACTTTC; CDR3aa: CASSSGQLSGANVLTF
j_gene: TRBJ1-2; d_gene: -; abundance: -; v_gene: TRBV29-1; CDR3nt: TGCAGCGTTGGGGCCTCAGCCGCTAACTATGGCTACACCTTC; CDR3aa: CSVGASAANYGYTF
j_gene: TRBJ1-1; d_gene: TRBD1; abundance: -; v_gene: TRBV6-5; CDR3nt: TGTGCCAGCAGTTTGACAGGGTCGTCTGAAGCTTTCTTT; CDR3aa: CASSLTGSSEAFF
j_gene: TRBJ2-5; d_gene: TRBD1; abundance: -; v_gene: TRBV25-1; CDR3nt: TGTGCCAGCAGTGCGGGACAGGAGAGCCATCCTCAAGAGACCCAGTACTTC; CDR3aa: CASSAGQESHPQETQYF
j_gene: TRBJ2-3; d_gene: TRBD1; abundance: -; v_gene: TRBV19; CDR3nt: TGTGCCAGTAGTAGGGGACAGGGATCCGCAGATACGCAGTATTTT; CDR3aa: CASSRGQGSADTQYF
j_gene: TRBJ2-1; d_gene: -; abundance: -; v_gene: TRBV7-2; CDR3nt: TGTGCCAGCAGCGCCACAGGGAGCTCCTACAATGAGCAGTTCTTC; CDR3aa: CASSATGSSYNEQFF
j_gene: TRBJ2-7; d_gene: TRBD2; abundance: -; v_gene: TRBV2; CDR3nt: TGTGCCAGCAGTGATTCGGGAGGGCCGGGGGAGCAGTACTTC; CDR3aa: CASSDSGGPGEQYF
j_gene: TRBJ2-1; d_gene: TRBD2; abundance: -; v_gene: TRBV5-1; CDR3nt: TGCGCCAGCAGCTTGGCCGGCGTGGTTTTAGCGGGACCCAATGAGCAGTTCTTC; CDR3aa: CASSLAGVVLAGPNEQFF
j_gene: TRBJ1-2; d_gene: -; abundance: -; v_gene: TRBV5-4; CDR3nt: TGTGCCAGCAGCCCAAAACAAGACAGATCTAACTATGGCTACACCTTC; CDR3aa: CASSPKQDRSNYGYTF